These T cell receptor beta chains were read from a single sample in a study of graft-versus-host responses after intestinal transplantation. These receptors have no known antigen. The protocol was immunoSEQ multiplex PCR, while the TCRdb copy is restricted to in-frame clones and leaves out a portion. The sample yields 85,000 to 100,000 clones, under 95% seen once. The sample consisted of unstimulated CD4+ T cells sorted from spleen or lymph node cells, taken before transplant. Source of these receptors: a human donor who was the organ donor for an intestinal transplant. Both conserved end residues are part of each CDR3. Each record gives: V gene, J gene, D gene, clone size, CDR3 DNA, CDR3 protein. D genes are given only for firm matches. Clone size is stated in some rows and not others, as once, few, many or a class when expanded.

v_gene: TRBV18; j_gene: TRBJ2-5; d_gene: .; abundance: .; CDR3nt: TGTGCCAGCTCACCAAACAGCCAAGAGACCCAGTACTTC; CDR3aa: CASSPNSQETQYF
v_gene: TRBV5-1; j_gene: TRBJ2-7; d_gene: TRBD1; abundance: .; CDR3nt: TGCGCCAGCAGCTTGGGACAGGGGGCGATCTCCTACGAGCAGTACTTC; CDR3aa: CASSLGQGAISYEQYF
v_gene: TRBV5-6; j_gene: TRBJ2-1; d_gene: TRBD2; abundance: .; CDR3nt: TGTGCCAGCAGCGGGATGGGACTAGCGGGGTTCTACGAGCAGTTCTTC; CDR3aa: CASSGMGLAGFYEQFF
v_gene: TRBV5-5; j_gene: TRBJ2-1; d_gene: TRBD2; abundance: .; CDR3nt: TGTGCCAGCAGCAGTATGACTAGCGGGAGGTCCCACAATGAGCAGTTCTTC; CDR3aa: CASSSMTSGRSHNEQFF
v_gene: TRBV4-2; j_gene: TRBJ2-7; d_gene: TRBD2; abundance: .; CDR3nt: TGTGCCAGCAGCCTTCTTAGCGGGAGGATACCCTACGAGCAGTACTTC; CDR3aa: CASSLLSGRIPYEQYF
v_gene: TRBV7-8; j_gene: TRBJ1-5; d_gene: .; abundance: .; CDR3nt: TGTGCCAGCAGCTCCCGGACAGAAGGAGGGCCCCAGCATTTT; CDR3aa: CASSSRTEGGPQHF
v_gene: TRBV6-5; j_gene: TRBJ2-3; d_gene: TRBD2; abundance: .; CDR3nt: TGTGCCAGCAGTTACTCGCTAGCGGGAGAGGATACGCAGTATTTT; CDR3aa: CASSYSLAGEDTQYF
v_gene: TRBV7-9; j_gene: TRBJ1-1; d_gene: .; abundance: .; CDR3nt: TGTGCCAGCAGCTCGGGAGCCGAAGCTTTCTTT; CDR3aa: CASSSGAEAFF
v_gene: TRBV7-9; j_gene: TRBJ2-3; d_gene: .; abundance: .; CDR3nt: TGTGCCAGCAGCTTAGTTCACAGCTACACAGATACGCAGTATTTT; CDR3aa: CASSLVHSYTDTQYF
v_gene: TRBV5-4; j_gene: TRBJ2-4; d_gene: TRBD2; abundance: .; CDR3nt: TGTGCCAGCAGCTTCCAGCGGGGGGCCTCGGGAAACATTCAGTACTTC; CDR3aa: CASSFQRGASGNIQYF
v_gene: TRBV9; j_gene: TRBJ2-7; d_gene: TRBD1; abundance: .; CDR3nt: TGTGCCAGCAGCGTAGAGGACAGGGCGGGCTACGAGCAGTACTTC; CDR3aa: CASSVEDRAGYEQYF
v_gene: TRBV18; j_gene: TRBJ1-2; d_gene: .; abundance: once; CDR3nt: TGTGCCAGCTCACCCCGGGGTCAGGAGGCGTATGGCTACACCTTC; CDR3aa: CASSPRGQEAYGYTF
v_gene: TRBV6-1; j_gene: TRBJ1-2; d_gene: .; abundance: .; CDR3nt: TGTGCCAGCAGCCGTGGAGGTATTAGTGCCCATGGCTACACCTTC; CDR3aa: CASSRGGISAHGYTF
v_gene: TRBV7-9; j_gene: TRBJ2-7; d_gene: TRBD2; abundance: .; CDR3nt: TGTGCCAGCAGCTTTGCGGGAGCCTACGAGCAGTACTTC; CDR3aa: CASSFAGAYEQYF
v_gene: TRBV6-5; j_gene: TRBJ2-7; d_gene: TRBD1; abundance: .; CDR3nt: TGTGCCAGCAGTAGAGAGGACAGGGGCGGCTACGAGCAGTACTTC; CDR3aa: CASSREDRGGYEQYF
v_gene: TRBV6-6; j_gene: TRBJ1-3; d_gene: .; abundance: .; CDR3nt: TGTGCCAGCGGTTTGAGAGGGCGTCAAGGAAACACCATATATTTT; CDR3aa: CASGLRGRQGNTIYF
v_gene: TRBV28; j_gene: TRBJ2-7; d_gene: .; abundance: .; CDR3nt: TGTGCCAGCAGTTTGGGGCGTGCACCCTACGAGCAGTACTTC; CDR3aa: CASSLGRAPYEQYF
v_gene: TRBV11-2; j_gene: TRBJ2-3; d_gene: .; abundance: .; CDR3nt: TGTGCCAGCAGCTTTAGCGAACGCACAGATACGCAGTATTTT; CDR3aa: CASSFSERTDTQYF
v_gene: TRBV19; j_gene: TRBJ1-5; d_gene: .; abundance: .; CDR3nt: TGTGCCAGCACGATTGACGGGGAGAATAGCAATCAGCCCCAGCATTTT; CDR3aa: CASTIDGENSNQPQHF
v_gene: TRBV30; j_gene: TRBJ1-2; d_gene: .; abundance: .; CDR3nt: TGTGCCTGGAGTACACCTTATTTTGGCTACACCTTC; CDR3aa: CAWSTPYFGYTF
v_gene: TRBV5-1; j_gene: TRBJ1-2; d_gene: .; abundance: .; CDR3nt: TGCGCCAGCAGCTTGACAAACTATGGCTACACCTTC; CDR3aa: CASSLTNYGYTF
v_gene: TRBV9; j_gene: TRBJ2-1; d_gene: TRBD2; abundance: .; CDR3nt: TGTGCCAGCAGCGTAGGCAGCGGGGGATACAATGAGCAGTTCTTC; CDR3aa: CASSVGSGGYNEQFF